A single sample gave rise to the 24 T cell receptor beta chains below, sequenced in a study of lymphopenia after photon versus proton radiotherapy. Method: immunoSEQ multiplex PCR; TCRdb's copy keeps in-frame clones and lacks some. This table holds under 20,000 clones, approximately 86% found once. The sample consisted of peripheral blood, taken from a patient treated with proton-based radiotherapy. The receptors come from a man in his sixties or seventies with pancreatic cancer.

The chain uses TRBV19 and TRBJ2-3; 8 nucleotides align to TRBD1. CDR1 is LNHDA, CDR2 SQIVND, per germline (reference sequence). The CDR3 length is 15 residues. Trimming removed 5 bases from V and 0 bases from J; junction bases left unmatched: 4. Written as DNA, the CDR3 is TGTGCCAGTAGTTCCGGACAGGGTAGCACAGATACGCAGTATTTT. Residues: CASSSGQGSTDTQYF.

The chain uses TRBV7-2 and TRBJ1-1; possibly TRBD1 for D (5 bases). CDR1 and CDR2 (germline): SGHTA, FQGNSA. The CDR3 runs to 15 residues. With 1 base removed from V and 2 bases from J, the gap between germline ends came to 11 bases. The CDR3 coding sequence is TGTGCCAGCAGCTTAGTGAGACAGTCAAACACTGAAGCTTTCTTT. As protein: CASSLVRQSNTEAFF.

CDR3 sequence reads: CASSLTSGSQETQYF. Here the CDR3 DNA reads TGCGCCAGCAGCTTAACTAGCGGGAGCCAAGAGACCCAGTACTTC. The chain recombines TRBV5-1 with TRBJ2-5; TRBD2 matches 11 bases. V trimming: 2 bases; J trimming: 1 base; junction bases outside the gene matches: 1. The germline gives CDR1 SGHRS, CDR2 YFSETQ. The CDR3 runs to 15 residues.

J is TRBJ2-6 and V is TRBV5-1; unclear D gene. Per germline, CDR1 SGHRS and CDR2 YFSETQ. Trimming stripped 0 bases from V and 1 base from J, with 23 bases between. This CDR3 is built from 21 residues. The CDR3 region is CASSLEVLRALAVSGANVLTF. Written as DNA, the CDR3 is TGCGCCAGCAGCTTGGAAGTACTCCGGGCGTTAGCTGTATCTGGGGCCAACGTCCTGACTTTC.

This sequence joins TRBV6-1 and TRBJ1-1; 9 nucleotides align to TRBD1. Trimming at V came to 6 bases and at J to 6 bases, leaving 11 bases not matched to a gene. The CDR3 loop spans 15 amino acids. Germline V gene sequence: CDR1 MNHNS, CDR2 SASEGT. The CDR3 sequence is CASRAGTGRISEAFF. The CDR3 DNA follows: TGTGCCAGCAGGGCCGGGACAGGGCGGATATCTGAAGCTTTCTTT.

CDR3 amino acids: CASSLVWRDKNIQYF. The CDR3 DNA sequence: TGTGCCAGCAGCTTGGTTTGGAGGGACAAAAACATTCAGTACTTC. The gene calls are TRBV5-6 and TRBJ2-4, with a possible D match to TRBD2 (6 bases). The CDR3 covers 15 residues. V was cut by 0 bases and J by 3 bases, with 10 bases left in between. Germline loops: CDR1 SGHDT, CDR2 YYEEEE.

The rearrangement joins TRBV5-1 to TRBJ2-2, with D possibly called TRBD1 or TRBD2 (5 bases each). V was cut by 5 bases and J by 3 bases, with 14 bases left in between. This CDR3 contains 15 residues. Germline V gene data show CDR1 as SGHRS and CDR2 as YFSETQ. CDR3 DNA: TGCGCCAGCAGTTGGAACAGGCGGGACACCGGGGAGCTGTTTTTT. Its translation is CASSWNRRDTGELFF.

The chain joins TRBV27 to TRBJ2-7, with 9 bases identical to TRBD1. CDR1 is MNHEY and CDR2 is SMNVEV in the germline V gene (reference sequence). The CDR3 runs to 15 residues. The junction had 6 bases not matched to a gene; V was cut back by 2 bases and J by 4 bases. The CDR3 is CASSLDRGSLYEQYF. DNA of the CDR3: TGTGCCAGCAGTTTAGACAGGGGGAGTCTTTACGAGCAGTACTTC.

This rearrangement joins TRBV19 to TRBJ1-2, with no clear D. The CDR3 covers 12 residues. Per germline, CDR1 LNHDA and CDR2 SQIVND (reference sequence). V lost 5 bases to trimming and J lost 6 bases, with 10 bases between them. CDR3 DNA: TGTGCCAGTAGTCTCGGATTGAATGGCTACACCTTC. Translated: CASSLGLNGYTF.

This rearrangement joins TRBV19 to TRBJ1-2; maybe TRBD1 (6 bases). The CDR3 is made up of 14 amino acids. CDR1 is LNHDA and CDR2 is SQIVND in the germline V gene (reference sequence). The V gene lost 4 bases and the J gene lost 4 bases, with 13 bases spanning the gap. In DNA form, the CDR3 reads TGTGCCAGTAGTACGGGGGGCAACCCCTATGGCTACACCTTC. It codes for CASSTGGNPYGYTF.

This clone was recorded a few times. The J gene is TRBJ1-1, the V gene TRBV11-2, with D maybe TRBD1 (5 bases). Deletions cut 6 bases from V and 5 bases from J, with 19 bases between. The CDR3 totals 15 residues. In germline, CDR1 is SGHAT, CDR2 FQNNGV. CDR3 DNA: TGTGCCAGCAGATCCTACCAGGGACGGCAGACTGAAGCTTTCTTT. Residues: CASRSYQGRQTEAFF.

The rearrangement uses TRBV5-4 and TRBJ1-2; D is undetermined. The length of the CDR3 is 16 residues. V was pared by 0 bases and J by 5 bases, with 17 bases between. Germline loops: CDR1 SGHNT, CDR2 YYREEE (reference sequence). In nucleotides, the CDR3 is TGTGCCAGCAGCTTGGAGGGAGGCAGGCAGAGGTATGGCTACACCTTC. This codes for CASSLEGGRQRYGYTF. The full variable domain, completed using reference TRBV5-4 and TRBJ1-2, is ETGVTQSPTHLIKTRGQQVTLRCSSQSGHNTVSWYQQALGQGPQFIFQYYREEENGRGNFPPRFSGLQFPNYSSELNVNALELDDSALYLCASSLEGGRQRYGYTFGSGTRLTVV.

The gene calls are TRBV11-2 and TRBJ1-1, with D unresolved. V was shortened by 0 bases and J by 11 bases, with 16 bases between the two germline ends. The CDR3 covers 14 residues. Per germline, CDR1 SGHAT and CDR2 FQNNGV. CDR3 nucleotide sequence: TGTGCCAGCAGCTTAGATCGGAGGCAGCTACAGGCTTTCTTT. Amino acids: CASSLDRRQLQAFF.

V and J are TRBV19 and TRBJ1-2; perhaps TRBD1 as D (6 bases). The V gene lost 6 bases and the J gene lost 3 bases, with 17 bases spanning the gap. The CDR3 extends over 15 amino acids. Per germline, CDR1 LNHDA and CDR2 SQIVND (reference sequence). The DNA for the CDR3 is TGTGCCAGTAGATCCCCGGGACATCTCTACTATGGCTACACCTTC. It yields the protein CASRSPGHLYYGYTF.

The rearrangement uses TRBV19 and TRBJ1-1; D is uncertain. Germline assignment: CDR1 LNHDA and CDR2 SQIVND (reference sequence). This CDR3 spans 12 amino acids. With 8 bases removed from V and 10 bases from J, the gap between germline ends came to 17 bases. The CDR3 DNA reads TGTGCCAGTGCCGTTTCGGGCGGCGCAGCTTTCTTT. This sequence encodes CASAVSGGAAFF.

V is TRBV6-6 and J is TRBJ2-7, with 7 nucleotides matching TRBD1. V lost 6 bases, J lost 5 bases, and 10 bases stayed unmatched. Germline lookup yields CDR1 MNHNY and CDR2 SVGAGI (reference sequence). The CDR3 loop spans 14 amino acids. For the CDR3, the DNA is TGTGCCAGCAGACTAACAGGGGAATACGACGAGCAGTACTTC. Its translation is CASRLTGEYDEQYF.

The chain combines TRBV4-1 with TRBJ1-5, with 7 positions matching TRBD1. This CDR3 spans 15 amino acids. Germline trimming cut 3 bases from V and 2 bases from J; bases unmatched to any gene: 4. Germline assignment: CDR1 MGHRA and CDR2 YSYEKL. Here the CDR3 DNA reads TGCGCCAGCAGCCACCACGACAGGGGCAATCAGCCCCAGCATTTT. It codes for CASSHHDRGNQPQHF.

The chain combines TRBV4-2 with TRBJ2-7; 9 bases are shared with TRBD2. The CDR3 runs 15 residues. Unmatched junction bases numbered 4, after V lost 1 base and J lost 3 bases. The germline V gene has CDR1 LGHNA and CDR2 YNFKEQ. CDR3 loop: CASSQGSSGNYEQYF. The DNA for the CDR3 is TGTGCCAGCAGCCAAGGGTCTAGCGGGAACTACGAGCAGTACTTC.

The V gene is TRBV18, the J gene TRBJ1-2; D remains unclear. Trimming took off 2 bases at V and 8 bases at J, with 6 bases between the two ends. There are 11 residues in the CDR3. The V gene's germline CDR1 is KGHSH and CDR2 LQKENI. CDR3 residues: CASSPNLGYTF. CDR3 in DNA: TGTGCCAGCTCACCAAACCTGGGCTACACCTTC.

The V gene is TRBV6-5, the J gene TRBJ2-7, with 11 bases aligning to TRBD2. CDR1 MNHEY and CDR2 SVGAGI come from the germline V gene. The J segment lost 2 bases and the V segment lost 10 bases, leaving 10 bases of the junction unmatched. This CDR3 has 15 residues. The CDR3 is CATQRGTSGTYEQYF. The CDR3 DNA reads TGTGCCACACAACGCGGGACTAGCGGAACCTACGAGCAGTACTTC.

The chain is built from TRBV6-5 and TRBJ2-7, with TRBD1 matching over 9 bases. Germline CDR1 is MNHEY and CDR2 is SVGAGI. The CDR3 runs 16 residues. V lost 0 bases and J lost 4; bases outside the gene matches: 7. The CDR3, as DNA: TGTGCCAGCAGTTACTCCTCATCGGGACAGGGTTACGAGCAGTACTTC. Encoded protein: CASSYSSSGQGYEQYF.

The V gene is TRBV11-2, the J gene TRBJ2-7, with TRBD2 matching 7 bases. This CDR3 has 15 amino acids. J gave up 5 bases and V 0 bases, and 7 bases lay outside the gene matches. CDR1 is SGHAT and CDR2 is FQNNGV in the germline V gene. CDR3 in DNA: TGTGCCAGCAGCTTAGATCGGGGGGAATTGAACGAGCAGTACTTC. It specifies CASSLDRGELNEQYF.

The chain combines TRBV2 with TRBJ1-2, with 12 bases fitting TRBD1. The CDR3 length is 15 residues. J gave up 7 bases and V 8 bases, and 11 bases lay outside the gene matches. Germline V CDR1 and CDR2: SNHLY, FYNNEI. CDR3 in amino acids: CASVARDRGHGGYTF. Here the CDR3 DNA reads TGTGCCAGCGTAGCCCGGGACAGGGGGCACGGTGGCTACACCTTC.

This clone has just one count. The chain has TRBV2 and TRBJ2-1, with TRBD1 identical over 9 bases. The germline V gene has CDR1 SNHLY and CDR2 FYNNEI. Losses at the gene ends were 5 bases for V and 4 bases for J; bases not matched to a gene: 3. The CDR3 is 14 amino acids. The CDR3 here is CASSRDRDYNEQFF. The CDR3 bases are TGTGCCAGCAGTCGGGACAGGGATTACAATGAGCAGTTCTTC.